A selection of T cell receptor beta chains follows, all from one sample in a study of beta chain features in type 1 diabetes. The data were produced by immunoSEQ multiplex PCR, yet TCRdb's version contains in-frame clones alone and is incomplete. The profile shows roughly 400,000 clones, 8.5% to 10% of them singletons. Specimen: central memory CD4+ T cells from blood. All receptors derive from a man aged 25 to 45 with type 1 diabetes. CDR3s leave out the opening cysteine and the closing phenylalanine or tryptophan. D genes are given only for firm matches.

TRBV11-1,TRBJ1-2,-,ASSFDREGGYT
TRBV19,TRBJ2-1,TRBD2,ASAWGAGAYNEQF
TRBV19,TRBJ2-7,TRBD1,ASTLGQGSYEQY
TRBV6-1,TRBJ2-1,TRBD2,ASSGGTSGTHEQF
TRBV27,TRBJ1-2,TRBD1,ASSGNRGYGYT
TRBV7-6,TRBJ2-2,-,ASILDPGAGELF
TRBV15,TRBJ1-2,-,ATSRGQGLGGYT
TRBV5-6,TRBJ1-5,-,ASSLGRFQPQH
TRBV5-4,TRBJ2-3,-,ASSQEEGAQDTQY
TRBV7-3,TRBJ2-1,TRBD2,ASSPEREPDNEQF
TRBV5-1,TRBJ1-2,-,ASSSGQPYGYT
TRBV7-2,TRBJ2-7,-,ASSLMGRTTGKDDEQY
TRBV27,TRBJ1-1,-,ASWGHLNTEAF
TRBV29-1,TRBJ1-2,TRBD1,SATDRGRDYGYT
TRBV4-1,TRBJ2-5,-,ASSQEPVQETQY
TRBV9,TRBJ2-7,TRBD2,ASSGRWGRDDEQY
TRBV6-6,TRBJ1-5,-,ASSSYSGSRSQPQH
TRBV6-1,TRBJ1-5,-,ASSDWGTGVNQPQH
TRBV19,TRBJ2-2,TRBD1,ASSNSIGTGVTGELF
TRBV28,TRBJ2-1,TRBD1,ASSPTPTGGLNEQF
TRBV18,TRBJ2-1,TRBD1,ASSPGQGAYNEQF
TRBV7-3,TRBJ2-7,-,ASSASGGGPYEQY
TRBV7-3,TRBJ2-2,-,ASSLSGENTGELF
TRBV4-3,TRBJ1-2,-,ASSQERPGTYNYGYT
TRBV5-5,TRBJ2-7,-,ASSTRTVYEQY
TRBV4-2,TRBJ2-1,-,ASSAGQFPYNEQF
TRBV6-6,TRBJ2-1,-,ASSYSGGSF
TRBV6-5,TRBJ2-1,TRBD1,ASSGPGQGNEQF
TRBV5-1,TRBJ2-1,-,ASSSVEYNEQF